The rows below give T cell receptor beta chains drawn from one sample of a study of T cell responses to AZD1222 COVID-19 vaccine. Libraries were prepared by immunoSEQ multiplex PCR; TCRdb keeps only in-frame clonotypes and omits some of them. The repertoire holds around 70,000 clones, with nearly 90% as singletons. The starting material was peripheral blood, obtained 28 days after the second AZD1222 dose. The receptors originated from an adult who received the AZD1222 COVID-19 vaccine. Each CDR3 is given with its conserved first and last residue. D genes are given only for firm matches. Clone size is stated in some rows and not others, as once, few, many or a class when expanded.

TRBJ1-2,-,TRBV7-3,TRBD1,TGTGCCAGCAGCTTAGCCCCAGGGGGCGGGGATGGCTACACCTTC,CASSLAPGGGDGYTF
TRBJ2-6,-,TRBV5-1,-,TGCGCCAGCAGCGCAGACCCTAACTCTGGGGCCAACGTCCTGACTTTC,CASSADPNSGANVLTF
TRBJ2-7,few,TRBV19,TRBD1,TGTGCCAGTAGTATCGGTTCGGGACAGAACTACGAGCAGTACTTC,CASSIGSGQNYEQYF
TRBJ1-2,-,TRBV10-3,-,TGTGCCATCAGTGGACCGGGACAAAAAGGCTACACCTTC,CAISGPGQKGYTF
TRBJ2-5,-,TRBV19,-,TGTGCCAGTAGTAGTGACAGTAAAGAGACCCAGTACTTC,CASSSDSKETQYF
TRBJ2-1,-,TRBV5-5,-,TGTGCCAGCAGCTTGGCTCGGGAGAGGGAGCAGTTCTTC,CASSLAREREQFF
TRBJ1-1,-,TRBV19,-,TGTGCCAGTAGTATTATGCGGCAAAAAGCTTTCTTT,CASSIMRQKAFF
TRBJ2-1,-,TRBV5-4,TRBD1,TGTGCCAGCAGCGGGGGGACAGGGGCGTACAATGAGCAGTTCTTC,CASSGGTGAYNEQFF
TRBJ2-7,-,TRBV7-3,TRBD2,TGTGCCAGCAGCTTATCGGGGAGCGGGAAAGGCTACGAGCAGTACTTC,CASSLSGSGKGYEQYF
TRBJ1-1,-,TRBV18,TRBD1,TGTGCCAGCTCACCACGACAGGGGGCGAACACTGAAGCTTTCTTT,CASSPRQGANTEAFF
TRBJ1-1,-,TRBV7-2,-,TGTGCCAGCAGCTTAGTTTCCAGGGTCCTGAACACTGAAGCTTTCTTT,CASSLVSRVLNTEAFF
TRBJ2-7,once,TRBV7-8,-,TGTGCCAGCAGAGCCGCCACCGGGACCACTACCGAGCAGTACTTC,CASRAATGTTTEQYF
TRBJ1-2,-,TRBV28,-,TGTGCCAGCACCCCAGAAGGGCCCTATGGCTACACCTTC,CASTPEGPYGYTF
TRBJ2-7,-,TRBV12-3/TRBV12-4,-,TGTGCCAGCAGTTCGACTAGGAACTACGAGCAGTACTTC,CASSSTRNYEQYF
TRBJ1-1,-,TRBV10-3,-,TGTGCCATCAGTGAAGGACAGTTTTCCGAAGCTTTCTTT,CAISEGQFSEAFF
TRBJ2-2,-,TRBV7-2,TRBD2,TGTGCCAGCAGAGGGACTAGCGGGAGGTCCGGGGAGCTGTTTTTT,CASRGTSGRSGELFF
TRBJ1-6,few,TRBV5-4,-,TGTGCCAGCAGCTTGGATTGGGCAGGGGTCAATTCACCCCTCCACTTT,CASSLDWAGVNSPLHF
TRBJ1-5,-,TRBV7-2,-,TGTGCCAGCAGCCCCTCGACGAATCAGCCCCAGCATTTT,CASSPSTNQPQHF
TRBJ2-3,once,TRBV4-2,TRBD2,TGTGCCAGCAGCCAGGGGACTAGCGGGGACGATACGCAGTATTTT,CASSQGTSGDDTQYF
TRBJ1-4,-,TRBV2,-,TGTGCCAGCAGGGTTTACGAAAGGGCTGGTGAAAAACTGTTTTTT,CASRVYERAGEKLFF
TRBJ1-1,-,TRBV7-9,TRBD1,TGTGCCAGCAGCTCAACAGGGGCGCCGAACACTGAAGCTTTCTTT,CASSSTGAPNTEAFF
TRBJ1-2,-,TRBV7-9,-,TGTGCCAGCAGCCCCGAGGTTACCTATGGCTACACCTTC,CASSPEVTYGYTF
TRBJ2-5,-,TRBV3-1/TRBV3-2,TRBD2,TGTGCCAGCAGCCAAGGGAACCTAGCGGGTTACTCCCAAGAGACCCAGTACTTC,CASSQGNLAGYSQETQYF
TRBJ2-2,-,TRBV11-2,-,TGTGCCAGCAGCCGGGCGGTACTTAACACCGGGGAGCTGTTTTTT,CASSRAVLNTGELFF
TRBJ1-5,-,TRBV9,-,TGTGCCAGCAGCCAGAGGGGCAATCAGCCCCAGCATTTT,CASSQRGNQPQHF
TRBJ2-2,-,TRBV7-9,-,TGTGCCAGCAGCCATAGTACCGGGGAGCTGTTTTTT,CASSHSTGELFF
TRBJ1-2,few,TRBV27,TRBD1,TGTGCCAGCAGGAAAGGGGACAGCCTGATCTATGGCTACACCTTC,CASRKGDSLIYGYTF
TRBJ2-1,once,TRBV18,TRBD2,TGTGCCAGCTCACTGACTAGCGGGAGCTCCTACAATGAGCAGTTCTTC,CASSLTSGSSYNEQFF
TRBJ2-1,-,TRBV5-4,-,TGTGCCAGCAGCGACGGGACCCTTTCCTACAATGAGCAGTTCTTC,CASSDGTLSYNEQFF
TRBJ2-3,-,TRBV7-9,-,TGTGCCAGCAGGTTAGGGACCACAGATACGCAGTATTTT,CASRLGTTDTQYF
TRBJ2-1,-,TRBV7-2,-,TGTGCCAGCAGCTTAAGGTCTGGGGGTCTTAATGAGCAGTTCTTC,CASSLRSGGLNEQFF
TRBJ1-2,-,TRBV30,TRBD1,TGTGCCTGGAGAAGACCGGGACAGCTGGAGTATGGCTACACCTTC,CAWRRPGQLEYGYTF
TRBJ1-1,-,TRBV19,-,TGTGCCAGTAATGAGGGATTGGACCTGAGGACTGAAGCTTTCTTT,CASNEGLDLRTEAFF
TRBJ2-5,-,TRBV28,-,TGTGCCAGCAACTCGGACGGCCGGCGGGCCCAGTACTTC,CASNSDGRRAQYF
TRBJ2-7,-,TRBV5-1,-,TGCGCCAGCAGCTTGTCCGCAGGCAACTTTTACGAGCAGTACTTC,CASSLSAGNFYEQYF
TRBJ2-7,-,TRBV5-1,-,TGCGCCAGCAGCTCGCTAGCGACAACCTCCTACGAGCAGTACTTC,CASSSLATTSYEQYF
TRBJ2-7,-,TRBV5-6,-,TGTGCCAGCAGCTTCGGTAGGGGCTCCTACGAGCAGTACTTC,CASSFGRGSYEQYF
TRBJ1-2,-,TRBV7-2,TRBD1,TGTGCCAGCAGCCGTCCTTCCGGGACAGTCTATGGCTACACCTTC,CASSRPSGTVYGYTF
TRBJ1-2,-,TRBV6-5,TRBD1,TGTGCCAGCAGCGGGACAGGGGGCTATGGCTACACCTTC,CASSGTGGYGYTF
TRBJ2-7,-,TRBV4-3,-,TGCGCCAGCAGCCAAGATCCGCTGGGTCCCTACGAGCAGTACTTC,CASSQDPLGPYEQYF
TRBJ2-1,-,TRBV7-3,-,TGTGCCAGCAGCTTCCAGGGCCACAATGAGCAGTTCTTC,CASSFQGHNEQFF
TRBJ2-7,-,TRBV7-2,TRBD1,TGTGCCAGCAGCTTATCCCCCCTTCTCGGGCAGGGGGCCTACGAGCAGTACTTC,CASSLSPLLGQGAYEQYF
TRBJ2-7,-,TRBV6-5,-,TGTGCCAGCAGCCCCTACTACGAGCAGTACTTC,CASSPYYEQYF
TRBJ1-2,-,TRBV9,-,TGTGCCAGCAGCGTTGACCAGGGCTCGGGCTATGGCTACACCTTC,CASSVDQGSGYGYTF
TRBJ1-1,-,TRBV12-3/TRBV12-4,-,TGTGCCAGCAGTCCACGGACAGACACTGAAGCTTTCTTT,CASSPRTDTEAFF
TRBJ2-1,-,TRBV12-5,TRBD2,TGTGCTAGTGGTTTGGTACAAGGGACTAGCGGGAGAGAGCAGTTCTTC,CASGLVQGTSGREQFF